This entry lists 16 T cell receptor beta chains sequenced from one sample in a study of T cells after yellow fever vaccination. TCRdb ran MiXCR on the 5' RACE reads and lists one entry per CDR3 protein. This table holds fewer than 350,000 distinct CDR3 sequences, less than 4.5% found once. Sequenced here: PBMCs, sampled on the day of the yellow fever booster vaccination. Receptor source: a young man who received the YFV17D yellow fever vaccine.

This clonotype showed up just a few times. The chain carries TRBV20-1 and TRBJ2-3; D may be TRBD2 (5 bases). CDR1 DFQATT and CDR2 SNEGSKA come from the germline V gene (reference sequence). The V end lost 0 bases, the J end lost 1 base, and 14 bases lay between the germline ends. There are 16 residues in the CDR3. The DNA of the CDR3 is TGCAGTGCTAGAGATCTCCCGGGGTTCGGCACAGATACGCAGTATTTT. It translates to CSARDLPGFGTDTQYF.

This clonotype was counted many times. V and J are TRBV7-2 and TRBJ2-2; D is perhaps TRBD1 or TRBD2 (5 bases each). Germline CDR1 is SGHTA and CDR2 is FQGNSA. Between the trimmed V and J ends, which lost 1 base and 4 bases, there was a span of 16 bases. CDR3 length: 17 residues. The CDR3 DNA sequence: TGTGCCAGCAGCTTAGGAGGGGTGGGGGAGACCACCGGGGAGCTGTTTTTT. Protein: CASSLGGVGETTGELFF.

The table lists this clonotype with many counts. CDR3 sequence reads: CASSFLGSSGNTIYF. Here the CDR3 DNA reads TGTGCCAGCAGTTTTCTTGGGAGCTCTGGAAACACCATATATTTT. The V gene is TRBV28, the J gene TRBJ1-3; D remains ambiguous. The CDR3 contains 15 residues. The germline V and J ends were trimmed by 3 bases and 0 bases, with 9 bases remaining between them. Germline V gene data show CDR1 as MDHEN and CDR2 as SYDVKM.

There are many counts of this clonotype. The rearrangement joins TRBV29-1 to TRBJ1-1, with D tentatively TRBD1 (5 bases). The germline V and J ends were trimmed by 6 bases and 5 bases, with 13 bases remaining between them. CDR1 and CDR2 from the germline V gene are SQVTM and ANQGSEA. The CDR3 is 12 residues long. The CDR3 loop is CSVARGGTEAFF. The CDR3 DNA is TGCAGCGTCGCAAGGGGCGGGACTGAAGCTTTCTTT.

This clonotype was seen ten or more times. This chain links TRBV6-5 with TRBJ2-3, with no clear D. From germline, CDR1 is MNHEY and CDR2 SVGAGI. Deletions cut 2 bases from V and 6 bases from J, with 12 bases between. The CDR3 has 14 amino acids. CDR3 region: CASSYRGVGDTQYF. The CDR3 DNA reads as TGTGCCAGCAGTTACAGAGGAGTCGGGGATACGCAGTATTTT.

In this sample, this clonotype turned up a few times. The V call is TRBV4-2, the J call TRBJ1-1; D remains ambiguous. There are 14 residues in the CDR3. Trimming removed 4 bases at V and 2 bases at J, with 11 bases between. Germline CDR1 reads LGHNA; CDR2 reads YNFKEQ. The CDR3 spells CASSLGGDNTEAFF. The DNA for the CDR3 is TGTGCCAGCAGCCTTGGAGGAGACAACACTGAAGCTTTCTTT.

This clonotype was detected ten times or more. The CDR3 coding sequence is TGCAGCGTTGCTTCACTTAGGGATGGCTACACCTTC. Its translation is CSVASLRDGYTF. V and J are TRBV29-1 and TRBJ1-2, with D hard to call. Germline V lookup: CDR1 SQVTM, CDR2 ANQGSEA. The CDR3 loop spans 12 amino acids. The ends were cut back, 4 bases at V and 6 bases at J, with 12 bases in the middle.

Only a few counts were recorded for this clonotype. The chain couples TRBV3-2 to TRBJ2-7. TRBV3-2 is an annotated pseudogene. The CDR3 sequence is 11 residues long. DNA of the CDR3: TGTGCCAGAGGGAGAACCTACGAGCAGTACGTC. Translating it yields CARGRTYEQYV.

Only a few counts were recorded for this clonotype. The chain recombines TRBV3-1 with TRBJ1-1; TRBD1 agrees at 7 bases. Per the germline V gene, CDR1 is LGHDT and CDR2 is YNNKEL (reference sequence). J was trimmed by 1 base and V by 1 base; bases with no gene match: 12. The CDR3 sequence is 18 residues long. This CDR3 reads CASSQGIPQGGQNTEAFF. CDR3 bases: TGTGCCAGCAGCCAAGGAATACCTCAGGGGGGCCAGAACACTGAAGCTTTCTTT.

This chain joins TRBV11-2 and TRBJ1-1; TRBD1 agrees at 11 bases. After removal of 5 bases from V and 5 bases from J, the junction contained 4 bases not matched to a gene. Looked up from germline, CDR1 is SGHAT and CDR2 is FQNNGV. This CDR3 region has 14 residues. Written as DNA, the CDR3 is TGTGCCAGCAGCAAGGACAGGGGGCTTACTGAAGCTTTCTTT. Protein product: CASSKDRGLTEAFF.

The chain is built from TRBV11-2 and TRBJ1-6, with D unclear. The CDR3 covers 14 residues. CDR1 and CDR2 from the germline V gene are SGHAT and FQNNGV. Deletions cut 1 base from V and 8 bases from J, with 9 bases between. CDR3 region: CASSLGTTYSPLHF. CDR3 sequence (DNA): TGTGCCAGCAGCTTAGGGACCACATATTCACCCCTCCACTTT.

This clonotype was seen ten or more times. The chain couples TRBV7-6 to TRBJ2-3; D unclear. The CDR3 extends over 13 amino acids. V shed 2 bases and J shed 5 bases, with 8 bases lying between them. Germline loops: CDR1 SGHVS, CDR2 FNYEAQ. CDR3: CASSLNLKDTQYF. The CDR3 region has the DNA TGTGCCAGCAGCTTAAACCTGAAAGATACGCAGTATTTT.

This clonotype has ten or more counts. The gene calls are TRBV5-1 and TRBJ1-4, with 7 bases that match TRBD1. J was trimmed by 4 bases and V by 4 bases; bases with no gene match: 4. This CDR3 is built from 14 residues. Per germline, CDR1 SGHRS and CDR2 YFSETQ. The CDR3 loop reads CASSPTGFNEKLFF. Written as DNA, the CDR3 is TGCGCCAGCAGCCCGACAGGGTTTAATGAAAAACTGTTTTTT.

This clonotype was counted only a few times. V gene TRBV11-1 combines with J gene TRBJ1-6; 10 nucleotides line up with TRBD1. After removal of 9 bases from V and 6 bases from J, the junction contained 5 bases not matched to a gene. Germline-derived CDR1 and CDR2 are SGHAT and FQDESV (reference sequence). This CDR3 comprises 14 residues. The CDR3 bases are TGTGCCAGTAGACAGGGGGCCGGTAATTCACCCCTCCACTTT. It yields the protein CASRQGAGNSPLHF.

In this sample, this clonotype turned up many times. The rearrangement uses TRBV4-2 and TRBJ1-1; no reliable D call. The V and J ends lost 2 bases and 7 bases respectively, with 5 bases between them. Germline-derived CDR1 and CDR2 are LGHNA and YNFKEQ. The CDR3 runs to 11 residues. The CDR3 reads CASSQRDEAFF. As DNA, the CDR3 is TGTGCCAGCAGCCAAAGGGATGAAGCTTTCTTT.

This clonotype appeared a few times. V and J are TRBV6-5 and TRBJ1-1; TRBD1 matches 12 bases. Germline V CDR1 and CDR2: MNHEY, SVGAGI. The CDR3 totals 15 residues. The V and J ends lost 6 bases and 3 bases, in that order; junction bases with no gene match: 5. DNA for the CDR3: TGTGCCAGCAGAGGGGACAGGGGGCTGGACACTGAAGCTTTCTTT. It codes for CASRGDRGLDTEAFF.